Below, one T cell receptor (beta chain) is given with its context. The sample originates from a study of blood T cell repertoires in COVID-19. Per the original methods: Reference gene primer amplification yielded estimated nucleated cell counts. The data were produced by immunoSEQ multiplex PCR, yet TCRdb's version contains in-frame clones alone and is incomplete. That table is the source of V, J and clone size, and D and trimming were worked out from the DNA. The sample lists over 250,000 clones, about nine tenths occurring once. The V segment lost 6 bases and the J segment 2 bases; nucleotides outside the gene matches: 10. The CDR3 extends over 15 amino acids. CDR1 SQVTM and CDR2 ANQGSEA come from the germline V gene.

The clonotype originates from a woman aged 18-29 years who had recovered from COVID-19. The material sequenced was PBMCs or T cells enriched from blood (not recorded which). The J gene is TRBJ1-3, the V gene TRBV29-1, with 7 nucleotides matching TRBD1. The DNA for the CDR3 is TGCAGCGTCGGATCGACAGGGCTGACTGGAAACACCATATATTTT. Its protein product is CSVGSTGLTGNTIYF. The complete variable domain, with remaining parts taken from reference TRBV29-1 and TRBJ1-3, reads SAVISQKPSRDICQRGTSLTIQCQVDSQVTMMFWYRQQPGQSLTLIATANQGSEATYESGFVIDKFPISRPNLTFSTLTVSNMSPEDSSIYLCSVGSTGLTGNTIYFGEGSWLTVV.